This TCR beta chain was identified during a study of CD8 T cells in ankylosing spondylitis. Study-level results: Past research had described some motif variants in reactive arthritis synovial fluid and blood. Matched synovial fluid from ankylosing spondylitis patients was reported to be enriched for disease-linked clones. Clones linked to disease, bearing a CD8+ phenotype, were relatively rare in peripheral blood. What seemed typical of ankylosing spondylitis blood was a TCR beta motif built from several highly homologous variants.

Turning to this clonotype: Antigen: not known.

The V end lost 7 bases, the J end lost 0 bases, and 13 bases lay between the germline ends. There are 15 residues in the CDR3. The germline V gene encodes CDR1 LGHDT and CDR2 YNNKEL (reference sequence). Quantitative 5'-RACE with molecular barcodes generated TCR beta libraries. TCRdb reprocessed the 5' RACE reads via MiXCR and lists one record per CDR3 protein. This sample has 390,000 or so distinct CDR3 sequences, with around 24% found just once. V usage is TRBV3-1 and J usage is TRBJ2-1, with D possibly TRBD1 on 6 matching bases. Sequences were obtained from blood, either unsorted or a sorted T cell fraction (not recorded which). This sequence originates from a male donor with ankylosing spondylitis. The CDR3 coding sequence is TGTGCCAGCACCAAAGGGGGTAGCTCCTACAATGAGCAGTTCTTC. Its protein product is CASTKGGSSYNEQFF.